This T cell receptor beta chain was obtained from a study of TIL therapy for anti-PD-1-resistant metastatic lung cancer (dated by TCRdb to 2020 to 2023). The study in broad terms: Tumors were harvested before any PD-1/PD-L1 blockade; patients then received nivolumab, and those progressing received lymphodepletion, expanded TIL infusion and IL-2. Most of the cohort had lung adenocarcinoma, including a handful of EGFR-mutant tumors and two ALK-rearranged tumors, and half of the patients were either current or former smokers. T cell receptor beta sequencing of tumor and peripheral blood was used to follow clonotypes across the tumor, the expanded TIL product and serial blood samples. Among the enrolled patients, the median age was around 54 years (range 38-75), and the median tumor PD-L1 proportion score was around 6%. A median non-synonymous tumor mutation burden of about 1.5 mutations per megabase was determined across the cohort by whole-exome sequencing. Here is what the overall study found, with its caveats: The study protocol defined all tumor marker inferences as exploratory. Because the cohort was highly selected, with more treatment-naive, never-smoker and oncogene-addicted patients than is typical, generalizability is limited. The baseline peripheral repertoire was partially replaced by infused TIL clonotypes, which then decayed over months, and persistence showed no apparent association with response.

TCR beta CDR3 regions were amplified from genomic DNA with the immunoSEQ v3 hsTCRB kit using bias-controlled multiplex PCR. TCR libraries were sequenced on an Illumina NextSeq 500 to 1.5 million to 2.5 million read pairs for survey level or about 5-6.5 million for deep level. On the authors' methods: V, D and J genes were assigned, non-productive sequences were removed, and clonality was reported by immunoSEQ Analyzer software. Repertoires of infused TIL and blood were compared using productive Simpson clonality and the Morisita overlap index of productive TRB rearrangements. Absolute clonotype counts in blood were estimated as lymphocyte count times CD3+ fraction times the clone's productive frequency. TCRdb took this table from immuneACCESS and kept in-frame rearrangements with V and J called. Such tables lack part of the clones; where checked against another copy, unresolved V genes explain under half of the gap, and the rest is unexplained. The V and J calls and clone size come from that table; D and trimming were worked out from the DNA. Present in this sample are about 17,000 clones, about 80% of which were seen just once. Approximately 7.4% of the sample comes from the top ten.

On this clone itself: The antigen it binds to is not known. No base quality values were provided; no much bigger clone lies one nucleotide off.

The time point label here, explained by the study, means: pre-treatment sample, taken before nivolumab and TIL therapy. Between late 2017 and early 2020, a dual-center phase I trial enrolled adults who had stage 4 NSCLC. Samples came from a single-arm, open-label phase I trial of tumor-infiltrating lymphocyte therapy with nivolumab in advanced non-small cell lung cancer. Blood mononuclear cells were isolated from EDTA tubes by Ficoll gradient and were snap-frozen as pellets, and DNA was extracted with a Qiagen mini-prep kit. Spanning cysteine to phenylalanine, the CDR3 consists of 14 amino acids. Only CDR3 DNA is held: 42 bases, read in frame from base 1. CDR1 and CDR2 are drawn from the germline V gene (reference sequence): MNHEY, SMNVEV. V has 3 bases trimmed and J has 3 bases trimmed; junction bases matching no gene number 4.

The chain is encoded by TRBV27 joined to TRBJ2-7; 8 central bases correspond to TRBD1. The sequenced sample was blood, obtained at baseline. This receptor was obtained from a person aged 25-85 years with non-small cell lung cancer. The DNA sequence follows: TGTGCCAGCAGTTTTGGGACAGGTTTCTACGAGCAGTACTTC. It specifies CASSFGTGFYEQYF.